Listed here is a single T cell receptor beta chain. The target antigen is unknown. The entry originates in a study of T-cell memory formation after mild COVID-19. The germline V gene has CDR1 SEHNR and CDR2 FQNEAQ (reference sequence). CDR3 length equals 14 residues. V was trimmed by 8 bases and J by 1 base, leaving 14 bases between them. Whole-study results and caveats: Shrinking CD4+ clones resided mostly in CM and EM, and CD8+ ones in EMRA.

Amplification by 5'RACE using constant-segment primers produced TCR alpha and TCR beta cDNA libraries that carried sample barcodes and UMIs. TCRdb fed the 5' RACE reads into MiXCR, producing one record per CDR3 protein. The profile covers hundreds of thousands of distinct CDR3 sequences, with 20% to 30% appearing a single time and less than 15% taken by the ten largest. The chain has TRBV7-9 and TRBJ1-1; possible D gene TRBD1, 5 bases. Sequencing input: PBMCs or a T cell subset sorted from them (not recorded which). The source of this sequence is an adult woman who had mild COVID-19 (a few samples of this study predate the infection). Cell type and time point are not known. The CDR3 loop is CASGTRAANTEAFF. CDR3 nucleotides: TGTGCCAGCGGAACCAGGGCGGCGAACACTGAAGCTTTCTTT.